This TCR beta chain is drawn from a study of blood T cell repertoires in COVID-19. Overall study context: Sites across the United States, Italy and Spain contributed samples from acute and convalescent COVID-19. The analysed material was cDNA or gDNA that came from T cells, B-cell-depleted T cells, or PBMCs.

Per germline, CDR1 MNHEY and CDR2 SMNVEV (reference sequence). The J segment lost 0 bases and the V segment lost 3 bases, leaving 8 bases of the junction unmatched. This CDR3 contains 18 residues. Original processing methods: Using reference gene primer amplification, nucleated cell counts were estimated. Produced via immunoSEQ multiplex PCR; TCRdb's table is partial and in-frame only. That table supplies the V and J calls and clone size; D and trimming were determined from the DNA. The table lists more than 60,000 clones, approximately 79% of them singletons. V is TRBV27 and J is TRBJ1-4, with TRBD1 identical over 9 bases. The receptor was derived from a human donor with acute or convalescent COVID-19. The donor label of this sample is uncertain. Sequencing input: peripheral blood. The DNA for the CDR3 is TGTGCCAGCAGTTTTAGGGACAGGGCCCCTGCAACTAATGAAAAACTGTTTTTT. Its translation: CASSFRDRAPATNEKLFF.